The sequence of this TCR beta chain was determined in a study of cytomegalovirus exposure and HLA in healthy donors. The PCR used 60 Vbeta and 13 Jbeta primers. Method: immunoSEQ multiplex PCR; TCRdb's copy keeps in-frame clones and lacks some. This table holds about 150,000 clones, 80% to 90% found once. In germline, CDR1 is SGHAT, CDR2 FQNNGV. The V and J ends lost 1 base and 0 bases respectively, with 13 bases between them. The CDR3 extends over 17 amino acids. Sample: PBMCs. The chain has TRBV11-2 and TRBJ2-1; tentative D call: TRBD2 (6 bases). This TCR derives from a woman between 18 and 30 years old in good health and CMV-seronegative. CDR3 amino acids: CASSLGRGTSSYNEQFF. DNA for the CDR3: TGTGCCAGCAGCTTAGGGCGGGGAACGAGCTCCTACAATGAGCAGTTCTTC.